The 14 T cell receptor beta chains in this list originate from one sample, sequenced in a study of T cell changes during pregnancy in multiple sclerosis. Clones were read by immunoSEQ multiplex PCR, and TCRdb kept only the in-frame ones, dropping some. The sample holds approximately 33,000 clones, just over 90% seen once. Specimen: CD4+ T cells from peripheral blood mononuclear cells, collected after pregnancy. The receptors come from a female donor with multiple sclerosis, enrolled in a pregnancy study.

This clone showed up just once. CDR3 region: CASTLKEQGGYTF. The CDR3 DNA is TGTGCCAGTACTCTGAAGGAACAGGGTGGCTACACCTTC. This sequence joins TRBV19 and TRBJ1-2, with a weak D call TRBD1 (6 bases). The V gene lost 7 bases and the J gene lost 7 bases, with 16 bases spanning the gap. This CDR3 spans 13 amino acids. Germline V gives CDR1 LNHDA, CDR2 SQIVND (reference sequence).

V is TRBV5-1 and J is TRBJ2-2; no clear D gene. V lost 2 bases, J lost 1 base, and 21 bases lay in between. CDR1 and CDR2 from the germline V gene are SGHRS and YFSETQ. The CDR3 contains 19 residues. CDR3 sequence (DNA): TGCGCCAGCAGCTTCAAATCCCCGCTCGCGGCTGGGAACACCGGGGAGCTGTTTTTT. Translated: CASSFKSPLAAGNTGELFF.

The chain is built from TRBV28 and TRBJ2-3; 8 nucleotides match TRBD1. V lost 6 bases and J lost 0; bases outside the gene matches: 8. The length of the CDR3 is 16 residues. Germline V gene sequence: CDR1 MDHEN, CDR2 SYDVKM. CDR3: CASRRTGGPSTDTQYF. The CDR3 DNA sequence: TGTGCCAGCAGACGTACAGGGGGGCCTAGCACAGATACGCAGTATTTT.

V gene TRBV7-8 combines with J gene TRBJ2-3, with 9 bases aligning to TRBD2. J gave up 8 bases and V 4 bases, and 7 bases lay outside the gene matches. The CDR3 consists of 14 residues. Germline-derived CDR1 and CDR2 are SGHVS and FQNEAQ. This CDR3 reads CASSSGTTSGTQYF. The CDR3 DNA reads TGTGCCAGCAGCTCTGGGACGACTAGCGGTACGCAGTATTTT.

V gene TRBV29-1 combines with J gene TRBJ1-2; 10 positions match TRBD1. The CDR3 is 12 amino acids. Trimming at V came to 4 bases and at J to 6 bases, leaving 2 bases not matched to a gene. The germline gives CDR1 SQVTM, CDR2 ANQGSEA. The CDR3 sequence: CSVGDRGHGYTF. In DNA, the CDR3 is TGCAGCGTTGGGGACAGGGGTCATGGCTACACCTTC.

This clone was detected once. This sequence joins TRBV7-6 and TRBJ1-1; D gene ambiguous. Trimming took off 5 bases at V and 1 base at J, with 11 bases between the two ends. The CDR3 is made up of 14 amino acids. The germline CDR1 and CDR2 sequences are SGHVS and FNYEAQ. The CDR3 sequence: CASSPREGNTEAFF. CDR3 nucleotides: TGTGCCAGCAGCCCCCGGGAGGGGAACACTGAAGCTTTCTTT.

The gene calls are TRBV6-6 and TRBJ1-1; D perhaps matches TRBD1 (6 bases). This CDR3 is 15 amino acids long. V was clipped by 2 bases and J by 6 bases, with 16 bases between them. Germline CDR1 MNHNY, CDR2 SVGAGI (reference sequence). CDR3 nucleotides: TGTGCCAGCAGTTACCCGACGGAACAGGGCGCTGAAGCTTTCTTT. It codes for CASSYPTEQGAEAFF.

This chain links TRBV10-3 with TRBJ1-2; D is ambiguous. The germline V and J ends were trimmed by 0 bases and 8 bases, with 13 bases remaining between them. The germline CDR1 and CDR2 sequences are ENHRY and SYGVKD. This CDR3 spans 14 amino acids. The CDR3 DNA reads TGTGCCATCAGTGAGTCGAGAGAGGGATGGGGCTACACCTTC. Its protein is CAISESREGWGYTF.

The chain employs TRBV10-3 and TRBJ1-2; TRBD1 agrees at 7 bases. From germline, CDR1 is ENHRY and CDR2 SYGVKD. Trimming cost V 6 bases and J 2 bases; bases outside gene matches: 6. The length of the CDR3 is 14 residues. In nucleotides, the CDR3 is TGTGCCATCAGCTCTTGGGACAGCAACTATGGCTACACCTTC. It translates to CAISSWDSNYGYTF.

This rearrangement joins TRBV5-1 to TRBJ1-2; TRBD1 matches at 7 bases. The CDR3 covers 15 residues. Germline V CDR1 and CDR2: SGHRS, YFSETQ. V was clipped by 1 base and J by 0 bases; unmatched bases: 3. CDR3 region: CASSLPRGSNYGYTF. Written as DNA, the CDR3 is TGCGCCAGCAGCTTGCCCAGGGGGTCTAACTATGGCTACACCTTC. The complete variable domain, with remaining parts taken from reference TRBV5-1 and TRBJ1-2, reads KAGVTQTPRYLIKTRGQQVTLSCSPISGHRSVSWYQQTPGQGLQFLFEYFSETQRNKGNFPGRFSGRQFSNSRSEMNVSTLELGDSALYLCASSLPRGSNYGYTFGSGTRLTVV.

The chain joins TRBV11-2 to TRBJ2-7; TRBD2 is a possible D gene (5 bases). Germline V lookup: CDR1 SGHAT, CDR2 FQNNGV. This CDR3 region has 14 residues. With 3 bases removed from V and 2 bases from J, the gap between germline ends came to 11 bases. The CDR3 loop is CASSLFRETYEQYF. The CDR3 DNA sequence: TGTGCCAGCAGCTTGTTCCGGGAAACCTACGAGCAGTACTTC.

The V gene is TRBV28, the J gene TRBJ1-1; D gene uncertain. The V and J ends lost 2 bases and 5 bases respectively, with 6 bases between them. CDR3 size: 12 residues. Germline loops: CDR1 MDHEN, CDR2 SYDVKM. The CDR3 is CASSLRGTEAFF. In DNA form, the CDR3 reads TGTGCCAGCAGTTTACGCGGGACTGAAGCTTTCTTT.

The chain is built from TRBV5-1 and TRBJ2-5; a weak D match, TRBD1 (6 bases). This CDR3 spans 14 amino acids. V gave up 4 bases and J gave up 5 bases, with 15 bases separating them. Germline CDR1 is SGHRS and CDR2 is YFSETQ. The CDR3 region is CASSANRVGETQYF. The CDR3, as DNA: TGCGCCAGCAGCGCGAACAGGGTCGGGGAGACCCAGTACTTC.

This clone came up a few times. The V gene is TRBV6-6, the J gene TRBJ1-3, with 9 nucleotides matching TRBD1. The V segment lost 0 bases and the J segment 4 bases; nucleotides outside the gene matches: 1. The CDR3 covers 15 residues. The germline gives CDR1 MNHNY, CDR2 SVGAGI (reference sequence). In DNA, the CDR3 is TGTGCCAGCAGTTACTCGGGGACAGGGGGAAACACCATATATTTT. Translation: CASSYSGTGGNTIYF.